The 27 T cell receptor beta chains below all came from one sample that was sequenced in a study of T cell repertoires in cytomegalovirus infection. TCRdb called the reads again in MiXCR, with one record for every CDR3 protein. The sample carries around 450,000 distinct CDR3 sequences, 31% recorded once. The material sequenced was PBMCs. The origin of the receptors is a human donor in good health (CMV status not recorded). Some clones in this sample may be carry-over from other donors' samples.

CDR3: CASSSQGLASYEQYF. CDR3 DNA sequence: TGTGCCAGCAGCTCACAGGGACTAGCGTCCTACGAGCAGTACTTC. V and J are TRBV7-6 and TRBJ2-7, with TRBD2 matching over 10 bases. V shed 4 bases, J shed 1 base, and the junction held 4 bases outside the gene matches. CDR1 and CDR2 (germline): SGHVS, FNYEAQ. The CDR3 contains 15 residues.

This rearrangement joins TRBV12-3 or TRBV12-4 to TRBJ2-3, with D unresolved. This CDR3 contains 14 residues. Trimming left V 2 bases short and J 3 bases short, with 9 bases between. The CDR3 loop is CASSLRPQTDTQYF. For the CDR3, the DNA is TGTGCCAGCAGTTTAAGGCCGCAAACAGATACGCAGTATTTT.

The CDR3 region is CASSHSATYGYTF. The CDR3 coding sequence is TGTGCCAGCAGCCACTCCGCGACTTATGGCTACACCTTC. J is TRBJ1-2 and V is TRBV4-2; D not resolved. The V end was cut by 3 bases, the J end by 5 bases, with 10 bases between. The CDR3 extends over 13 amino acids. From germline, CDR1 is LGHNA and CDR2 YNFKEQ.

In the case of this clonotype: This may stem from a read error, because a much larger clone lies one nucleotide away. The conserved phenylalanine or tryptophan normally closing the CDR3 is absent here, so this likely arose from a read error. J is TRBJ2-7 and V is TRBV6-6, with 9 nucleotides matching TRBD1. Germline V gene data show CDR1 as MNHNY and CDR2 as SVGAGI (reference sequence). The CDR3 is 15 residues long. V gave up 5 bases and J gave up 1 base; unmatched junction bases: 6. The chain's CDR3 is CASSPRGQGSYEQYL. The DNA for the CDR3 is TGTGCCAGCAGTCCACGCGGACAGGGGTCCTACGAGCAGTACTTA.

The table lists this clonotype with a few counts. V and J are TRBV4-2 and TRBJ2-2; 12 nucleotides align to TRBD2. The V segment lost 3 bases and the J segment 7 bases; nucleotides outside the gene matches: 9. The CDR3 is made up of 17 amino acids. Germline CDR1 is LGHNA and CDR2 is YNFKEQ. CDR3 in DNA: TGTGCCAGCAGCCATACTGGGACTAGCGGGCGGGTCGGGGAGCTGTTTTTT. This sequence encodes CASSHTGTSGRVGELFF.

The CDR3 spells CASSYAAGGLDNEQFF. The CDR3 DNA reads TGTGCCAGCAGCTACGCAGCGGGGGGGCTAGACAATGAGCAGTTCTTC. The gene calls are TRBV5-4 and TRBJ2-1, with 10 bases lining up with TRBD2. The CDR3 has 16 amino acids. The V gene's germline CDR1 is SGHNT and CDR2 YYREEE (reference sequence). The V and J ends lost 3 bases and 5 bases, in that order; junction bases with no gene match: 8.

The V gene is TRBV6-2 or TRBV6-3, the J gene TRBJ1-5; 7 bases are a match to TRBD1. Losses at the gene ends were 10 bases for V and 3 bases for J; bases not matched to a gene: 9. The CDR3 extends over 14 amino acids. Germline values: CDR1 MNHEY, CDR2 SVGEGT. CDR3 sequence: CATKSGQYNQPQHF. CDR3 bases: TGTGCCACCAAATCGGGACAGTACAATCAGCCCCAGCATTTT.

V is TRBV5-4 and J is TRBJ1-4; D not certain. The CDR3 is 17 amino acids. V was cut by 1 base and J by 4 bases, with 17 bases left in between. CDR1 is SGHNT, CDR2 YYREEE, per germline (reference sequence). For the CDR3, the DNA is TGTGCCAGCAGCTTGAGTTCGGGAGGCAGGCTTAATGAAAAACTGTTTTTT. Residues: CASSLSSGGRLNEKLFF.

The chain uses TRBV4-1 and TRBJ2-7, with a possible D match to TRBD1 (5 bases). CDR1 and CDR2 from the germline V gene are MGHRA and YSYEKL. This CDR3 spans 14 amino acids. Deletions cut 5 bases from V and 2 bases from J, with 13 bases between. The CDR3 sequence: CASSEQAVPYEQYF. The CDR3 region has the DNA TGCGCCAGCAGCGAACAGGCGGTTCCCTACGAGCAGTACTTC.

This clonotype was detected a few times. In DNA form, the CDR3 reads TGTGCCAGCAGCCCCCCGACAGGGGGTGGAAAGACCCAGTACTTC. It translates to CASSPPTGGGKTQYF. The chain employs TRBV5-6 and TRBJ2-5, with 9 bases lining up with TRBD1. The CDR3 has 15 amino acids. J lost 6 bases, V lost 4 bases, and 10 bases had no gene match. CDR1 and CDR2 from the germline V gene are SGHDT and YYEEEE. Supplemented by reference TRBV5-6 and TRBJ2-5, the full variable domain reads DAGVTQSPTHLIKTRGQQVTLRCSPKSGHDTVSWYQQALGQGPQFIFQYYEEEERQRGNFPDRFSGHQFPNYSSELNVNALLLGDSALYLCASSPPTGGGKTQYFGPGTRLLVL.

The chain couples TRBV5-5 to TRBJ2-5; D gene unclear. V was trimmed by 1 base and J by 3 bases, leaving 10 bases between them. Germline lookup yields CDR1 SGHKS and CDR2 YYEKEE (reference sequence). CDR3 length equals 14 residues. Here the CDR3 DNA reads TGTGCCAGCAGCTTGTCATTGGGTGAAGAGACCCAGTACTTC. Its translation: CASSLSLGEETQYF.

The rearrangement joins TRBV5-1 to TRBJ2-3; 9 nucleotides match TRBD1. The V gene's germline CDR1 is SGHRS and CDR2 YFSETQ. The CDR3 is 15 amino acids. Trimming cost V 6 bases and J 5 bases; bases outside gene matches: 10. This chain's CDR3 is CASTDPGQGEDTQYF. In nucleotides, the CDR3 is TGCGCCAGCACCGACCCGGGACAGGGTGAAGATACGCAGTATTTT.

This clonotype was picked up a small number of times. This chain uses TRBV11-1 with TRBJ2-7; D call uncertain. V lost 0 bases and J lost 3, with 6 bases in between. The CDR3 runs 13 residues. Germline CDR1 reads SGHAT; CDR2 reads FQDESV (reference sequence). The CDR3 is CASSLAWNYEQYF. The DNA of the CDR3 is TGTGCCAGCAGCTTAGCGTGGAACTACGAGCAGTACTTC.

V usage is TRBV2 and J usage is TRBJ1-6; 9 bases agree with TRBD1. The CDR3 totals 16 residues. Germline CDR1 reads SNHLY; CDR2 reads FYNNEI. V trimming: 3 bases; J trimming: 8 bases; junction bases outside the gene matches: 8. CDR3 nucleotide sequence: TGTGCCAGCAGTGACACAGGGGGCTCGGGGGATTCACCCCTCCACTTT. It codes for CASSDTGGSGDSPLHF.

This clonotype has only a few counts. J is TRBJ2-7 and V is TRBV10-3; TRBD2 matches at 12 bases. This CDR3 has 15 amino acids. With 6 bases clipped from V and 1 base from J, the junction kept 4 bases outside the gene matches. Looked up from germline, CDR1 is ENHRY and CDR2 is SYGVKD. CDR3 sequence: CAISLGLAGSYEQYF. The CDR3 bases are TGTGCCATCAGCCTGGGACTAGCGGGTTCCTACGAGCAGTACTTC.

The chain couples TRBV20-1 to TRBJ2-7; 15 bases match TRBD2. V was clipped by 6 bases and J by 2 bases; unmatched bases: 8. The CDR3 has 16 residues. CDR1 is DFQATT and CDR2 is SNEGSKA in the germline V gene (reference sequence). The CDR3 DNA sequence: TGCAGTGCCGGGACTAGCGGGGGGCATTTTCCCTACGAGCAGTACTTC. Translation gives CSAGTSGGHFPYEQYF.

CDR3 bases: TGTGCCAGCAGACAAAGACAGGGCGGTTATCAGCCCCAGCATTTT. As protein: CASRQRQGGYQPQHF. The chain couples TRBV28 to TRBJ1-5; 7 bases align to TRBD1. The CDR3 runs 15 residues. Germline CDR1 MDHEN, CDR2 SYDVKM. Trimming cost V 6 bases and J 5 bases; bases outside gene matches: 10.

This clonotype was picked up many times. The chain combines TRBV6-2 or TRBV6-3 with TRBJ1-1; no clear D. Trimming took 2 bases from V and 1 from J, leaving 11 bases between them. Germline CDR1 and CDR2: MNHEY and SVGEGT. This CDR3 is 15 amino acids long. This CDR3 reads CASSYRARQNTEAFF. CDR3 bases: TGTGCCAGCAGTTACAGGGCCAGACAGAACACTGAAGCTTTCTTT.

This clonotype was seen only once. V gene TRBV6-5 combines with J gene TRBJ1-5, with D hard to call. Germline V gives CDR1 MNHEY, CDR2 SVGAGI. The length of the CDR3 is 15 residues. V lost 7 bases to trimming and J lost 0 bases, with 13 bases between them. The CDR3 loop reads CASTLDDNSNQPQHF. CDR3 DNA sequence: TGTGCCAGCACTTTGGACGACAATAGCAATCAGCCCCAGCATTTT.

A few counts support this clonotype. The rearrangement uses TRBV4-1 and TRBJ1-1; D is unresolved. Trimming removed 4 bases from V and 0 bases from J, with 9 bases in between. The CDR3 consists of 14 residues. Germline V gene lookup returns CDR1 MGHRA and CDR2 YSYEKL. The CDR3: CASSPRDMNTEAFF. CDR3 coding DNA: TGCGCCAGCAGCCCAAGAGATATGAACACTGAAGCTTTCTTT.

V is TRBV6-5 and J is TRBJ2-1, with 9 bases fitting TRBD2. Trimming cost V 6 bases and J 0 bases; bases outside gene matches: 18. Germline V lookup: CDR1 MNHEY, CDR2 SVGAGI. This CDR3 has 20 residues. The CDR3 bases are TGTGCCAGCAGACGACTTCTGCGGAGCGGGGGGCGAAGCTCCTACAATGAGCAGTTCTTC. This gives the protein CASRRLLRSGGRSSYNEQFF.

This clonotype has at least ten counts. The chain couples TRBV7-2 to TRBJ1-4; D gene uncertain. The V end was cut by 5 bases, the J end by 1 base, with 11 bases between. Germline values: CDR1 SGHTA, CDR2 FQGNSA. The CDR3 extends over 15 amino acids. In nucleotides, the CDR3 is TGTGCCAGCAGCCCCGGCGGGGTAACTAATGAAAAACTGTTTTTT. This gives the protein CASSPGGVTNEKLFF.

This clonotype came up a few times. This chain connects TRBV2 to TRBJ2-1; 15 bases map to TRBD2. The CDR3 sequence is 19 residues long. The germline V gene encodes CDR1 SNHLY and CDR2 FYNNEI. V shed 0 bases and J 4 bases; nucleotides not matched to a gene: 7. This CDR3 is CASSEALRGLAGGYNEQFF. The CDR3 nucleotides read TGTGCCAGCAGTGAAGCGCTTCGGGGACTAGCGGGGGGATACAATGAGCAGTTCTTC.

CDR3 region: CASSEKLTGVVGQPQHF. The CDR3 DNA reads TGTGCCAGCAGTGAAAAGTTGACAGGGGTTGTCGGTCAGCCCCAGCATTTT. The chain recombines TRBV25-1 with TRBJ1-5, with 8 bases fitting TRBD1. The length of the CDR3 is 17 residues. Unmatched junction bases numbered 12, after V lost 2 bases and J lost 6 bases. Germline V gene lookup returns CDR1 MGHDK and CDR2 SYGVNS.

At least ten counts were recorded for this clonotype. V and J are TRBV7-2 and TRBJ1-5, with D maybe TRBD1 (5 bases). CDR3 length: 15 amino acids. Germline V gene data show CDR1 as SGHTA and CDR2 as FQGNSA. The V end lost 1 base, the J end lost 1 base, and 8 bases lay between the germline ends. Here the CDR3 DNA reads TGTGCCAGCAGCTTAGGCAGGGAAAGCAATCAGCCCCAGCATTTT. This encodes CASSLGRESNQPQHF.

This clonotype was seen many times. V gene TRBV7-8 combines with J gene TRBJ1-4; D gene ambiguous. V shed 3 bases and J shed 5 bases, with 7 bases lying between them. Germline V gene lookup returns CDR1 SGHVS and CDR2 FQNEAQ. This CDR3 comprises 13 residues. CDR3 sequence: CASSFVGNEKLFF. The CDR3 region has the DNA TGTGCCAGCAGCTTTGTAGGGAATGAAAAACTGTTTTTT.

This chain uses TRBV11-2 with TRBJ2-1; 9 bases fit TRBD1. Germline V CDR1 and CDR2: SGHAT, FQNNGV. The CDR3 is made up of 16 amino acids. J gave up 7 bases and V 8 bases, and 15 bases lay outside the gene matches. The CDR3 bases are TGTGCCAGCTTAGCCTTCGGGACAGGGAGCCCTAATGAGCAGTTCTTC. Translating gives CASLAFGTGSPNEQFF. The complete variable domain, with remaining parts taken from reference TRBV11-2 and TRBJ2-1, reads EAGVAQSPRYKIIEKRQSVAFWCNPISGHATLYWYQQILGQGPKLLIQFQNNGVVDDSQLPKDRFSAERLKGVDSTLKIQPAKLEDSAVYLCASLAFGTGSPNEQFFGPGTRLTVL.